This TCR beta chain comes out of a study of T cell responses to AZD1222 COVID-19 vaccine. The study, taken as a whole, reports: Once two AZD1222 doses were given, Spike-specific TCR breadth and depth went up. Nearly half of spike-specific TCRs reportedly target unmutated variant regions. Females outnumbered males among donors, who were mostly white British; clonal diversity was possibly underestimated. Baseline serology detected seropositivity in only a handful of AZD1222 recipients.

Data came from immunoSEQ multiplex PCR; TCRdb stores just in-frame clones and leaves some out. Counted here are tens of thousands of clones, about 89% occurring once; the ten biggest clones make up less than 2.5%. Worth noting for this clone: Its target is not known.

The CDR3 spans 11 residues. CDR1 SEHNR and CDR2 FQNEAQ come from the germline V gene (reference sequence). Trimming cost V 3 bases and J 8 bases, with 4 bases left between them. The rearrangement joins TRBV7-9 to TRBJ1-4; no clear D gene. The sequences come from peripheral blood, collected on day 0 of AZD1222 vaccination. This receptor was obtained from an adult in good health. The CDR3 DNA reads as TGTGCCAGCAGCTTCCTAGAAAAACTGTTTTTT. Protein sequence: CASSFLEKLFF.